This is a list of T cell receptor beta chains from one sample in a study of T cells in Graves' hyperthyroidism and ophthalmopathy. In TCRdb, the multiplex PCR reads were re-called with MiXCR into one record per CDR3 protein. Among hundreds of thousands of distinct CDR3 sequences listed, around 16% were seen once. Input material: blood. The receptors shown here come from a woman aged 18-29 years with Graves' hyperthyroidism. The CDR3 runs from the conserved cysteine through the conserved F or W. A D gene is named only where the DNA matches it firmly. Clone size, where shown, is once, few, many, or a class for clones that have expanded.

TRBV2	TRBJ2-1	many	-	CASRGPRSYNEQFF	TGTGCCAGCCGAGGGCCTAGATCCTACAATGAGCAGTTCTTC
TRBV6-2/TRBV6-3	TRBJ1-5	many	-	CASSYSISSYGNQPQHF	TGTGCCAGCAGTTACTCGATCAGCAGCTATGGGAATCAGCCCCAGCATTTT
TRBV5-1	TRBJ1-1	many	-	CASSLVGDTEAFF	TGCGCCAGCAGCTTGGTAGGGGACACTGAAGCTTTCTTT
TRBV18	TRBJ2-1	many	-	CASSPGHSEQFF	TGTGCCAGCTCACCGGGACATAGTGAGCAGTTCTTC
TRBV7-6	TRBJ2-5	many	-	CASSLEGLETQYF	TGTGCCAGCAGCTTAGAGGGGTTGGAGACCCAGTACTTC
TRBV20-1	TRBJ1-6	-	-	CSARDPSGRGYNSPLHF	TGCAGTGCTAGAGACCCAAGCGGGAGGGGATATAATTCACCCCTCCACTTT
TRBV7-6	TRBJ1-4	many	TRBD1	CASGTGIEKLFF	TGTGCCAGTGGGACAGGGATTGAAAAACTGTTTTTT
TRBV5-5	TRBJ2-2	many	-	CASSLELASGELFF	TGTGCCAGCAGCTTGGAACTAGCATCCGGGGAGCTGTTTTTT
TRBV24-1	TRBJ2-1	few	-	CATSGGIAYNEQFF	TGTGCCACCAGTGGCGGGATTGCTTACAATGAGCAGTTCTTC
TRBV6-1	TRBJ1-4	-	TRBD1	CASSGGQLNEKLFF	TGTGCCAGCAGTGGGGGACAGCTTAATGAAAAACTGTTTTTT
TRBV9	TRBJ1-4	many	-	CASSEDGTNEKLFF	TGTGCCAGCAGCGAGGACGGAACTAATGAAAAACTGTTTTTT
TRBV20-1	TRBJ2-5	many	-	CSATVGETQYF	TGCAGTGCTACCGTGGGGGAGACCCAGTACTTC
TRBV9	TRBJ2-4	many	-	CASSVGGTLRNIQYF	TGTGCCAGCAGCGTAGGGGGCACTCTCAGGAACATTCAGTACTTC
TRBV7-9	TRBJ2-3	few	-	CASSLSVDTQYF	TGTGCCAGCAGCCTAAGCGTAGATACGCAGTATTTT
TRBV6-1	TRBJ2-7	many	TRBD1	CASSDRPGQGAYEQYF	TGTGCCAGCAGTGATAGACCGGGACAGGGGGCCTACGAGCAGTACTTC
TRBV4-1	TRBJ2-1	-	TRBD2	CASSDGGWNEQFF	TGCGCCAGCAGCGACGGGGGGTGGAATGAGCAGTTCTTC
TRBV10-1	TRBJ2-3	many	TRBD2	CASSESAGGSTDTQYF	TGCGCCAGCAGTGAAAGCGCGGGAGGAAGCACAGATACGCAGTATTTT
TRBV5-6	TRBJ1-2	many	-	CASRSRTQGNGYTF	TGTGCCAGCAGGTCCCGTACTCAGGGAAATGGCTACACCTTC
TRBV27	TRBJ1-5	few	-	CASSFRFSNQPQHF	TGTGCCAGCAGTTTCCGATTTAGCAATCAGCCCCAGCATTTT
TRBV27	TRBJ1-5	many	TRBD1	CASSLATGEVDQPQHF	TGTGCCAGCAGCCTAGCTACAGGGGAGGTTGATCAGCCCCAGCATTTT
TRBV27	TRBJ1-4	many	-	CASSPGPISATNEKLFF	TGTGCCAGCAGTCCCGGGCCCATCTCTGCAACTAATGAAAAACTGTTTTTT
TRBV29-1	TRBJ1-1	many	TRBD1	CSVHEGAPEAFF	TGCAGCGTTCACGAGGGGGCCCCTGAAGCTTTCTTT
TRBV15	TRBJ1-4	-	TRBD1	CATSRPGTGDEKLFF	TGTGCCACCAGCAGACCTGGGACAGGGGATGAAAAACTGTTTTTT
TRBV24-1	TRBJ2-1	many	-	CATSGGRYNEQFF	TGTGCCACCAGTGGAGGGCGCTACAATGAGCAGTTCTTC
TRBV12-3/TRBV12-4	TRBJ1-2	few	-	CASSTESSRGRGYTF	TGTGCCAGCAGCACTGAATCGTCCAGGGGCAGGGGCTACACCTTC
TRBV6-1	TRBJ1-5	many	-	CASSSFGPQHF	TGTGCCAGCAGTTCCTTCGGGCCCCAGCATTTT
TRBV6-1	TRBJ2-1	-	TRBD1	CASSAGTVYNEQFF	TGTGCCAGCAGTGCCGGGACAGTATACAATGAGCAGTTCTTC
TRBV27	TRBJ2-7	many	-	CASSSLGYEQYF	TGTGCCAGCAGCTCCCTCGGGTACGAGCAGTACTTC
TRBV12-3/TRBV12-4	TRBJ2-1	few	-	CASGSVRTYNEQFF	TGTGCCAGTGGATCCGTGAGGACCTACAATGAGCAGTTCTTC
TRBV5-1	TRBJ2-1	few	TRBD2	CASSLAGLAGAEGYNEQFF	TGCGCCAGCAGCTTGGCCGGACTAGCGGGAGCCGAGGGATACAATGAGCAGTTCTTC
TRBV6-1	TRBJ1-5	-	-	CASSSVTGPYQPQHF	TGTGCCAGCAGTTCAGTTACAGGGCCCTATCAGCCCCAGCATTTT
TRBV2	TRBJ2-3	many	TRBD2	CASEMTSSPDTQYF	TGTGCCAGCGAGATGACTAGCAGCCCAGATACGCAGTATTTT
TRBV6-2/TRBV6-3	TRBJ1-2	many	-	CASSYSRGSVDGYTF	TGTGCCAGCAGTTACTCGAGGGGGTCGGTCGATGGCTACACCTTC
TRBV6-1	TRBJ2-7	few	TRBD2	CASDRVAGAYEQYF	TGTGCCAGCGACCGGGTAGCGGGTGCCTACGAGCAGTACTTC
TRBV11-2	TRBJ2-1	many	TRBD1	CASSSQSRDRDEQFF	TGTGCCAGCAGCTCCCAGTCCCGGGACAGGGACGAGCAGTTCTTC
TRBV25-1	TRBJ2-5	-	TRBD1	CASSSTGTAQETQYF	TGTGCCAGCAGCTCTACGGGGACAGCACAAGAGACCCAGTACTTC
TRBV25-1	TRBJ1-1	few	-	CASSEWAGEAFF	TGTGCCAGCAGTGAATGGGCAGGTGAAGCTTTCTTT
TRBV11-3	TRBJ2-7	many	TRBD2	CASSLGAGVLEQYF	TGTGCCAGCAGCTTAGGAGCGGGAGTCCTCGAGCAGTACTTC
TRBV5-1	TRBJ2-4	many	TRBD2	CASSLAGGGFGKNIQYF	TGCGCCAGCAGCTTGGCTGGCGGGGGATTCGGCAAAAACATTCAGTACTTC
TRBV6-5	TRBJ2-2	many	TRBD1	CASSYSPGGNTGELFF	TGTGCCAGCAGTTACTCACCAGGGGGAAACACCGGGGAGCTGTTTTTT
TRBV12-3/TRBV12-4	TRBJ2-3	many	TRBD2	CASSLVAGGSTDTQYF	TGTGCCAGCAGTTTAGTAGCGGGGGGGAGCACAGATACGCAGTATTTT
TRBV9	TRBJ2-2	-	-	CASSPTGSTGELFF	TGTGCCAGCAGCCCCACAGGGAGCACCGGGGAGCTGTTTTTT
TRBV7-2	TRBJ2-2	many	-	CASCPEPNTGELFF	TGTGCCAGCTGTCCAGAACCGAACACCGGGGAGCTGTTTTTT
TRBV2	TRBJ2-2	many	TRBD2	CASQRGVTGELFF	TGTGCCAGCCAGCGGGGGGTAACCGGGGAGCTGTTTTTT
TRBV5-5	TRBJ2-7	many	TRBD1	CASSLAMGTGAYEQYF	TGTGCCAGCAGCTTGGCCATGGGGACAGGCGCCTACGAGCAGTACTTC
TRBV6-2/TRBV6-3	TRBJ1-6	many	-	CASSYSRTESSYNSPLHF	TGTGCCAGCAGTTACTCGAGGACAGAGAGCTCCTATAATTCACCCCTCCACTTT
TRBV15	TRBJ2-1	few	TRBD2	CATSRDSPRGYNEQFF	TGTGCCACCAGCAGAGATTCCCCGCGGGGGTACAATGAGCAGTTCTTC
TRBV6-1	TRBJ2-7	many	-	CASSEDVRSHEQYF	TGTGCCAGCAGTGAAGATGTCCGCAGCCACGAGCAGTACTTC
TRBV27	TRBJ1-5	many	TRBD1	CASSLRTGVGNQPQHF	TGTGCCAGCAGTCTCCGAACAGGGGTCGGCAATCAGCCCCAGCATTTT
TRBV5-4	TRBJ2-3	many	TRBD2	CASSRRDYGTDTQYF	TGTGCCAGCAGCCGCCGGGACTATGGTACAGATACGCAGTATTTT
TRBV28	TRBJ2-2	many	-	CASSFFTGELFF	TGTGCCAGCAGTTTCTTCACCGGGGAGCTGTTTTTT
TRBV29-1	TRBJ2-3	few	-	CSVECGGPGTDTQYF	TGCAGCGTTGAGTGTGGGGGTCCGGGGACAGATACGCAGTATTTT
TRBV19	TRBJ2-3	many	-	CASNTPGIGDTQYF	TGTGCCAGTAATACGCCGGGAATTGGGGATACGCAGTATTTT
TRBV27	TRBJ1-1	many	-	CASSSLGGTEAFF	TGTGCCAGCAGTTCCTTAGGGGGCACTGAAGCTTTCTTT
TRBV5-4	TRBJ2-5	-	TRBD2	CASSPSPGGETQYF	TGTGCCAGCAGCCCTAGCCCCGGGGGGGAGACCCAGTACTTC
TRBV5-6	TRBJ2-3	-	-	CASSLGLWEKGTDTQYF	TGTGCCAGCAGCTTGGGTCTCTGGGAGAAGGGCACAGATACGCAGTATTTT
TRBV12-5	TRBJ1-1	many	-	CASGLVLGPTMNTEAFF	TGTGCTAGTGGTTTGGTACTCGGACCGACCATGAACACTGAAGCTTTCTTT
TRBV28	TRBJ1-2	-	TRBD1	CASRIPGTGGNYGYTF	TGTGCCAGCAGGATTCCCGGGACAGGGGGAAACTATGGCTACACCTTC
TRBV9	TRBJ1-2	many	-	CASSAGTPANYGYTF	TGTGCCAGCAGCGCCGGGACACCTGCTAACTATGGCTACACCTTC
TRBV20-1	TRBJ2-7	many	TRBD2	CSARLGLAGFYEQYF	TGCAGTGCTAGACTGGGACTAGCGGGTTTTTACGAGCAGTACTTC